Here is one TCR beta chain with its context. The antigen remains undetermined. There are 12 residues in the CDR3. Trimming pared 3 bases from V and 2 bases from J, leaving 8 bases between. Germline assignment: CDR1 GTSNPN and CDR2 SVGIG (reference sequence). The data belong to a study of shared clonotypes between healthy human individuals. Background on the study: The composition of the donors was two women and a few men aged 18 to 49.

Authors' methods: In the immunoSEQ data, sequences were junction-only and lacked quality scores, so filtering differed. Repertoires were generated with immunoSEQ multiplex PCR, while TCRdb's copy carries only in-frame clones and drops some. V, J and clone size reflect that table, while D and trimming were determined from the DNA. The sample carries 2 million to 2.5 million clones, about 95% recorded once. CD45RO-negative CD8 cells positively selected for CCR7 made up the naive population, which excluded terminally differentiated effector memory CD45RA+ cells. All of the donors resided in Nashville, Tennessee, and each was a Caucasian adult. Whole-study results and caveats: The study generally estimated greater richness for naive than memory subsets.

The sequencing input was naive CD8+ T cells sorted from blood. This clonotype was obtained from a man aged 18-30 years in good health. The V and J genes are TRBV30 and TRBJ2-7; D gene ambiguous. The CDR3, as DNA: TGTGCCTGGAGCGGCATAACCTACGAGCAGTACTTC. It codes for CAWSGITYEQYF. The full variable domain, its missing parts supplied by reference TRBV30 and TRBJ2-7, is SQTIHQWPATLVQPVGSPLSLECTVEGTSNPNLYWYRQAAGRGLQLLFYSVGIGQISSEVPQNLSASRPQDRQFILSSKKLLLSDSGFYLCAWSGITYEQYFGPGTRLTVT.